In its sample, the clone carrying this T cell receptor (beta chain) was seen many times. TCRdb analysed the 5' RACE reads with MiXCR anew, one entry per CDR3 protein. The sample lists over 25,000 distinct CDR3 sequences, approximately 8.1% occurring once. The data are from a study of spatial heterogeneity in lung cancer. Germline values: CDR1 MNHNS, CDR2 SASEGT. There are 18 residues in the CDR3. V dropped 8 bases and J dropped 1; count of bases not matched to a gene: 10. Noted time point: sample taken at primary tumor resection. Whole RNA, isolated from tumor, nontumor lung or frozen PBMC, was sequenced without prior sorting. The donor population consisted of under 75 patients with untreated, early-stage non-small cell lung cancer.

The sample was PBMCs, taken at surgery. The chain is built from TRBV6-1 and TRBJ2-2, with 13 positions matching TRBD2. The sequence was collected from a female donor with early-stage non-small cell lung cancer. The CDR3 nucleotides read TGTGCCAGCGTCTGGGGACTAGCGGGATCTATGAACACCGGGGAGCTGTTTTTT. Its translation is CASVWGLAGSMNTGELFF.